Listed below are T cell receptor beta chains from one sample, sequenced in a study of T-cell memory formation after mild COVID-19. In TCRdb, the 5' RACE reads were re-called with MiXCR into one record per CDR3 protein. This table holds around 440,000 distinct CDR3 sequences, roughly 18% found once. Material: PBMCs or a T cell subset sorted from them (not recorded which). The receptors stem from an adult woman who had mild COVID-19 (a few samples of this study predate the infection). Cell type and time point are not known. Both conserved end residues are part of each CDR3. The D gene is left open where the match is weak. Size values are once, few and many counts, or a class for expanded clones, and some rows have none.

TRBV5-6,NA,NA,TRBJ2-7,14,TGTGCCAGCAGCTTGACAGGAGGCCTCTACGAGCAGTACTTC,CASSLTGGLYEQYF
TRBV5-5,many,NA,TRBJ2-1,15,TGTGCCAGCAGCCGATACAGGAGCTCCTACAATGAGCAGTTCTTC,CASSRYRSSYNEQFF
TRBV4-3,few,TRBD1,TRBJ2-5,13,TGCGCCAGCAGCCAGGACAGGCAAGAGACCCAGTACTTC,CASSQDRQETQYF
TRBV3-1,few,TRBD2,TRBJ2-3,19,TGTGCCAGCAGCCACCGGGGACTAGCGGGGGGGACCCCCCCAGATACGCAGTATTTT,CASSHRGLAGGTPPDTQYF
TRBV6-1,few,NA,TRBJ2-5,13,TGTGCCAGCGGCTTCGGGCAGGGAGAGACCCAGTACTTC,CASGFGQGETQYF
TRBV12-3/TRBV12-4,NA,NA,TRBJ1-2,14,TGTGCCAGCAGTTTGGGTCCGGAGGTCGATGGCTACACCTTC,CASSLGPEVDGYTF
TRBV7-8,NA,NA,TRBJ1-2,15,TGTGCCAGCAGCCCACGTTCGACAGGAAACTATGGCTACACCTTC,CASSPRSTGNYGYTF
TRBV29-1,NA,NA,TRBJ1-5,13,TGCAGCGCCCGACAGGATAGCAATCAGCCCCAGCATTTT,CSARQDSNQPQHF
TRBV7-9,few,NA,TRBJ2-1,12,TGTGCCAGCAGCTCTTTTGGGGATGAGCAGTTCTTC,CASSSFGDEQFF
TRBV20-1,few,NA,TRBJ2-5,14,TGCAGTGCTAGAAGGTCGGGTGCGGGGGAGACCCAGTACTTC,CSARRSGAGETQYF
TRBV19,NA,TRBD2,TRBJ2-7,16,TGTGCCAGTAGTATAGATAGCGGGGCAAGCTCCTACGAGCAGTACTTC,CASSIDSGASSYEQYF